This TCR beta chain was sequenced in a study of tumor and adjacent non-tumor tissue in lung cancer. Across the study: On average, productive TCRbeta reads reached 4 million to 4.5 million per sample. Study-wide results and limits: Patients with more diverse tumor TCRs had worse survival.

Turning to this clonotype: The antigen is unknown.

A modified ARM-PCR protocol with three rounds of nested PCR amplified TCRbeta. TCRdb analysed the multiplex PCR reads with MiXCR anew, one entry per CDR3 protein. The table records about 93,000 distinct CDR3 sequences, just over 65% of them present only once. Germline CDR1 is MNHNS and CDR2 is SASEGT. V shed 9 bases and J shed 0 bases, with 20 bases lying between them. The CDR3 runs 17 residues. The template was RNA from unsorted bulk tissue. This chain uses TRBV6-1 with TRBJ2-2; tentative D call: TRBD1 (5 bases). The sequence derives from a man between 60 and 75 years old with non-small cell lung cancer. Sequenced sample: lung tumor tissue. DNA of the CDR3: TGTGCCAGTGGTGAATTTGGGGCACCCGCGAACACCGGGGAGCTGTTTTTT. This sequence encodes CASGEFGAPANTGELFF.